Each of the 24 T cell receptor beta chains below was sequenced from the same sample in a study of CD8 T cells in ankylosing spondylitis. MiXCR, run by TCRdb on the 5' RACE reads, gives a single entry per CDR3 protein. The profile shows 250,000 to 400,000 distinct CDR3 sequences, around 10% of them singletons. The sample taken for sequencing was blood, either unsorted or a sorted T cell fraction (not recorded which). Receptors were obtained from a female donor with ankylosing spondylitis or in good health (not recorded which).

This clonotype was counted many times. The chain joins TRBV20-1 to TRBJ2-5; 13 bases are shared with TRBD2. V lost 4 bases, J lost 6 bases, and 5 bases stayed unmatched. The germline gives CDR1 DFQATT, CDR2 SNEGSKA (reference sequence). This CDR3 comprises 14 residues. The CDR3 DNA reads as TGCAGTGCTAAGGGACTAGCGGGAATAAAGACCCAGTACTTC. Translation gives CSAKGLAGIKTQYF.

CDR3 region: CACPTGTGNEKLFF. In nucleotides, the CDR3 is TGTGCCTGCCCAACCGGGACAGGGAACGAAAAACTGTTTTTT. The gene calls are TRBV30 and TRBJ1-4; 9 nucleotides align to TRBD1. Trimming at V came to 6 bases and at J to 8 bases, leaving 10 bases not matched to a gene. Germline V gene data show CDR1 as GTSNPN and CDR2 as SVGIG (reference sequence). There are 14 residues in the CDR3.

There are a few counts of this clonotype. Since a much larger clone is just one base distant, this may be a read error. The chain has TRBV7-9 and TRBJ2-5; D is perhaps TRBD1 or TRBD2 (6 bases each). Per germline, CDR1 SEHNR and CDR2 FQNEAQ (reference sequence). The CDR3 has 15 residues. Trimming removed 2 bases from V and 4 bases from J, with 14 bases in between. The CDR3 nucleotides are TGTGCCAGCAGCTTATCTGGCGGGACACGAGAGACCCAGTACTTC. This sequence encodes CASSLSGGTRETQYF.

A few counts support this clonotype. The rearrangement uses TRBV5-1 and TRBJ2-5; unclear D gene. Germline V gene sequence: CDR1 SGHRS, CDR2 YFSETQ. This CDR3 region has 13 residues. V lost 0 bases to trimming and J lost 4 bases, with 7 bases between them. The DNA for the CDR3 is TGCGCCAGCAGCTTGGGGCAGATAGAGACCCAGTACTTC. It codes for CASSLGQIETQYF. The full variable domain, its missing parts supplied by reference TRBV5-1 and TRBJ2-5, is KAGVTQTPRYLIKTRGQQVTLSCSPISGHRSVSWYQQTPGQGLQFLFEYFSETQRNKGNFPGRFSGRQFSNSRSEMNVSTLELGDSALYLCASSLGQIETQYFGPGTRLLVL.

This clonotype was recorded once. A much larger clone differs by one base, so this may be a read error. The rearrangement links TRBV29-1 to TRBJ1-2; 7 positions match TRBD1. The CDR3 length is 11 residues. The germline V gene has CDR1 SQVTM and CDR2 ANQGSEA. The chain's CDR3 is CSSGTEDGDTF. The CDR3 nucleotides read TGCAGCAGCGGGACAGAGGATGGCGACACCTTC.

This clonotype was recorded many times. The rearrangement links TRBV20-1 to TRBJ2-2; 9 bases agree with TRBD2. The CDR3 consists of 17 residues. The germline gives CDR1 DFQATT, CDR2 SNEGSKA (reference sequence). V lost 0 bases to trimming and J lost 0 bases; unmatched junction nucleotides: 5. The CDR3 loop reads CSARDKSSGTNTGELFF. CDR3 in DNA: TGCAGTGCTAGAGATAAGTCTAGCGGGACGAACACCGGGGAGCTGTTTTTT.

The table lists this clonotype with a few counts. The rearrangement uses TRBV28 and TRBJ1-5, with D possibly being TRBD1 (6 bases). V shed 8 bases and J shed 7 bases, with 15 bases lying between them. CDR3 length: 13 residues. Germline CDR1 is MDHEN and CDR2 is SYDVKM. The CDR3 spells CASRGGGGQPQHF. The CDR3, as DNA: TGTGCCAGCCGAGGGGGGGGAGGGCAGCCCCAGCATTTT.

This rearrangement joins TRBV7-2 to TRBJ2-1; no reliable D call. This CDR3 contains 13 residues. V lost 10 bases and J 6 bases, leaving 16 bases between the germline ends. In germline, CDR1 is SGHTA, CDR2 FQGNSA. CDR3 protein: CANSVTRFNEQFF. The CDR3 DNA reads TGTGCCAACTCAGTGACTCGTTTCAATGAGCAGTTCTTC. Full variable domain (rest looked up from reference TRBV7-2 and TRBJ2-1): GAGVSQSPSNKVTEKGKDVELRCDPISGHTALYWYRQSLGQGLEFLIYFQGNSAPDKSGLPSDRFSAERTGGSVSTLTIQRTQQEDSAVYLCANSVTRFNEQFFGPGTRLTVL.

In this sample, this clonotype turned up many times. The V gene is TRBV18, the J gene TRBJ2-2; D might be TRBD1 (6 bases). Germline CDR1 is KGHSH and CDR2 is LQKENI. V lost 4 bases, J lost 8 bases, and 14 bases lay in between. The CDR3 sequence is 14 residues long. CDR3 sequence reads: CASSLDRSPGELFF. CDR3 in DNA: TGTGCCAGCTCACTCGACAGGTCCCCAGGGGAGCTGTTTTTT.

This clonotype came up a few times. J is TRBJ2-7 and V is TRBV27; D not certain. This CDR3 contains 14 residues. In germline, CDR1 is MNHEY, CDR2 SMNVEV (reference sequence). The V end lost 4 bases, the J end lost 4 bases, and 14 bases lay between the germline ends. CDR3 sequence reads: CASSSPGLPYEQYF. DNA of the CDR3: TGTGCCAGCAGTTCCCCGGGCCTTCCATACGAGCAGTACTTC.

The table lists this clonotype with many counts. The chain combines TRBV20-1 with TRBJ1-2; 7 nucleotides agree with TRBD1. CDR3 length: 14 amino acids. V trimming: 4 bases; J trimming: 6 bases; junction bases outside the gene matches: 11. Per the germline V gene, CDR1 is DFQATT and CDR2 is SNEGSKA (reference sequence). CDR3: CSATTGETLDGYTF. CDR3 coding DNA: TGCAGTGCTACTACAGGGGAGACCTTGGATGGCTACACCTTC.

On this clonotype itself: This may be a read error: a much more frequent sequence differs by one nucleotide. The gene calls are TRBV7-2 and TRBJ2-7; D remains ambiguous. The germline CDR1 and CDR2 sequences are SGHTA and FQGNSA. CDR3 size: 13 residues. CDR3 residues: CAGSPSDSYEQYF. CDR3 sequence (DNA): TGTGCCGGCAGCCCATCAGACTCCTACGAGCAGTACTTC.

This clonotype came up many times. The chain combines TRBV20-1 with TRBJ2-7; D gene unclear. Germline V gives CDR1 DFQATT, CDR2 SNEGSKA (reference sequence). The germline V and J ends were trimmed by 0 bases and 5 bases, with 8 bases remaining between them. There are 12 residues in the CDR3. DNA of the CDR3: TGCAGTGCTAGAGACCTCTATGACGAGCAGTACTTC. Protein sequence: CSARDLYDEQYF.

V usage is TRBV10-3 and J usage is TRBJ2-2, with TRBD2 matching over 13 bases. The CDR3 runs to 19 residues. From germline, CDR1 is ENHRY and CDR2 SYGVKD. With 6 bases clipped from V and 7 bases from J, the junction kept 17 bases outside the gene matches. The chain's CDR3 is CAISLKGPGLAGQGGELFF. The CDR3 bases are TGTGCCATCAGCCTCAAAGGACCGGGACTAGCGGGACAAGGCGGGGAGCTGTTTTTT.

The rearrangement links TRBV3-1 to TRBJ2-5; D call uncertain. Germline V CDR1 and CDR2: LGHDT, YNNKEL (reference sequence). The CDR3 totals 12 residues. V was clipped by 4 bases and J by 7 bases, with 10 bases between them. This CDR3 reads CASSLPSGTQYF. CDR3 nucleotide sequence: TGTGCCAGCAGCCTCCCCTCAGGGACCCAGTACTTC.

J is TRBJ1-3 and V is TRBV7-2; 7 nucleotides align to TRBD1. The CDR3 is made up of 15 amino acids. With 3 bases clipped from V and 6 bases from J, the junction kept 8 bases outside the gene matches. CDR1 is SGHTA, CDR2 FQGNSA, per germline. In DNA form, the CDR3 reads TGTGCCAGCAGCTTCGGGACAGCCCGTCCAAACACCATATATTTT. As protein: CASSFGTARPNTIYF.

The CDR3 is CASSQGAGRPQHF. In nucleotides, the CDR3 is TGTGCCAGCAGCCAAGGAGCGGGGAGGCCCCAGCATTTT. The rearrangement uses TRBV3-1 and TRBJ1-5; no firm D call. The V gene's germline CDR1 is LGHDT and CDR2 YNNKEL (reference sequence). This CDR3 has 13 residues. V was trimmed by 1 base and J by 9 bases, leaving 10 bases between them. Complete variable domain (other parts from reference TRBV3-1 and TRBJ1-5): DTAVSQTPKYLVTQMGNDKSIKCEQNLGHDTMYWYKQDSKKFLKIMFSYNNKELIINETVPNRFSPKSPDKAHLNLHINSLELGDSAVYFCASSQGAGRPQHFGDGTRLSIL.

Worth noting for this clonotype: Given a much more abundant clone one base away, this may be a read error. V and J are TRBV29-1 and TRBJ1-1, with a tentative D call TRBD1 (6 bases). The length of the CDR3 is 13 residues. The germline CDR1 and CDR2 sequences are SQVTM and ANQGSEA. CDR3 in amino acids: CGVEAPLGGNAFF. The CDR3 region has the DNA TGCGGCGTTGAGGCCCCTTTGGGGGGCAACGCTTTCTTT. The full variable domain, in which reference TRBV29-1 and TRBJ1-1 provide the parts outside the CDR3, is SAVISQKPSRDICQRGTSLTIQCQVDSQVTMMFWYRQQPGQSLTLIATANQGSEATYESGFVIDKFPISRPNLTFSTLTVSNMSPEDSSIYLCGVEAPLGGNAFFGQGTRLTVV.

There are many counts of this clonotype. The chain has TRBV12-3 or TRBV12-4 and TRBJ1-1; tentatively, D is TRBD1 (6 bases). CDR3 length: 12 residues. V dropped 3 bases and J dropped 9 bases, with 11 bases sitting between them. Written as DNA, the CDR3 is TGTGCCAGCAGTTTGTACGGGGGCCAAGCTTTCTTT. Protein: CASSLYGGQAFF.

As concerns this clonotype: A much bigger clone sits one base away, suggesting this may be a read error. The V call is TRBV5-1, the J call TRBJ2-3, with 7 bases aligning to TRBD2. This CDR3 is built from 13 residues. Trimming removed 6 bases from V and 9 bases from J; junction bases left unmatched: 10. CDR1 and CDR2 (germline): SGHRS, YFSETQ. Here the CDR3 reads CASTPRTGGTQYF. The CDR3 DNA reads TGCGCCAGCACCCCCAGGACCGGGGGGACGCAGTATTTT. Full variable domain (missing parts from reference TRBV5-1 and TRBJ2-3): KAGVTQTPRYLIKTRGQQVTLSCSPISGHRSVSWYQQTPGQGLQFLFEYFSETQRNKGNFPGRFSGRQFSNSRSEMNVSTLELGDSALYLCASTPRTGGTQYFGPGTRLTVL.

This clonotype was found many times. The chain joins TRBV7-8 to TRBJ2-1; a possible D gene is TRBD2 (6 bases). The germline gives CDR1 SGHVS, CDR2 FQNEAQ. The CDR3 extends over 18 amino acids. The V end lost 5 bases, the J end lost 4 bases, and 24 bases lay between the germline ends. The CDR3 DNA reads as TGTGCCAGCAGCCCTAACCGATATCGGGAGTTCCGATACAATGAGCAGTTCTTC. Translated, it gives CASSPNRYREFRYNEQFF.

This clonotype occurred many times. The genes are TRBV29-1 and TRBJ1-2, with D possibly matching TRBD1 (6 bases). This CDR3 contains 15 residues. V lost 6 bases to trimming and J lost 1 base, with 18 bases between them. The germline CDR1 and CDR2 sequences are SQVTM and ANQGSEA. CDR3 region: CSVLMGAGVNYGYTF. The CDR3 DNA sequence: TGCAGCGTACTAATGGGGGCAGGAGTTAACTATGGCTACACCTTC.

The J gene is TRBJ2-1, the V gene TRBV29-1, with D uncertain. Trimming stripped 0 bases from V and 3 bases from J, with 3 bases between. The CDR3 contains 12 residues. Germline assignment: CDR1 SQVTM and CDR2 ANQGSEA. The CDR3 reads CSVEEGYNEQFF. DNA of the CDR3: TGCAGCGTTGAAGAGGGCTACAATGAGCAGTTCTTC.

This clonotype was counted ten times or more. The chain carries TRBV3-1 and TRBJ2-1, with 13 nucleotides matching TRBD2. V dropped 3 bases and J dropped 1; count of bases not matched to a gene: 9. Germline-derived CDR1 and CDR2 are LGHDT and YNNKEL (reference sequence). The CDR3 consists of 19 residues. CDR3 in DNA: TGTGCCAGCAGCCACGTAACGACTAGCGGGGGGTCGTCCTACAATGAGCAGTTCTTC. As protein: CASSHVTTSGGSSYNEQFF.